In this sample, the clone carrying this T cell receptor beta chain turned up once. This entry comes from a study of blood T cell repertoires in COVID-19. About the study: Acute and convalescent COVID-19 specimens originated in the United States, Italy and Spain. The analysed material was cDNA or gDNA that came from T cells, B-cell-depleted T cells, or PBMCs.

Original handling: Nucleated cell number was recorded as an estimate derived from reference gene primer amplification. The protocol was immunoSEQ multiplex PCR, while the TCRdb copy is restricted to in-frame clones and leaves out a portion. Clone size and V and J calls were adopted from that table, with D and trimming inferred from the DNA. The sample has about 160,000 clones, about 85% seen once. CDR3 length: 15 residues. Trimming cost V 7 bases and J 7 bases; bases outside gene matches: 9. Germline values: CDR1 MDHEN, CDR2 SYDVKM. Source material: peripheral blood. The chain is built from TRBV28 and TRBJ2-1; 11 bases line up with TRBD2. This receptor was taken from a man aged 40-49 years with acute or convalescent COVID-19. DNA of the CDR3: TGTGCCAGCACCTCACTAGCGGGGGCTGTAAATGAGCAGTTCTTC. Its protein is CASTSLAGAVNEQFF.